The present TCR beta chain was sequenced within a study of blood T cell repertoires in COVID-19. Study in general: PBMCs, B-cell-depleted T cells, or T cells provided the cDNA or gDNA that made up the material.

The data were produced by immunoSEQ multiplex PCR, yet TCRdb's version contains in-frame clones alone and is incomplete. The sample lists fewer than 200,000 clones, roughly 80% occurring once. This CDR3 is built from 14 residues. Trimming stripped 2 bases from V and 3 bases from J, with 8 bases between. CDR1 is MNHEY and CDR2 is SVGEGT in the germline V gene. The receptor was derived from a man aged 60 to 75 with acute or convalescent COVID-19. The sample taken for sequencing was peripheral blood. The V and J genes are TRBV6-2 or TRBV6-3 and TRBJ2-1, with D tentatively TRBD1 (5 bases). The chain's CDR3 is CASSYQGVYNEQFF. The CDR3 coding sequence is TGTGCCAGCAGTTACCAGGGCGTCTACAATGAGCAGTTCTTC.